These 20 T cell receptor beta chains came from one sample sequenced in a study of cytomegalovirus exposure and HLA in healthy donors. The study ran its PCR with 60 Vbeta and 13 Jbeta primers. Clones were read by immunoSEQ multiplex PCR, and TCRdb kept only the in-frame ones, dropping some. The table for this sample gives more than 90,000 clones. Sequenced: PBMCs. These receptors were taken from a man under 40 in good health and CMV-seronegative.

The CDR3 region has the DNA TGTGCCAGCAGCTTGCACAGGGGTACCTACGAGCAGTACTTC. It specifies CASSLHRGTYEQYF. This chain uses TRBV7-2 with TRBJ2-7, with 7 nucleotides matching TRBD1. The CDR3 totals 14 residues. J was trimmed by 2 bases and V by 3 bases; bases with no gene match: 4. Germline V gene sequence: CDR1 SGHTA, CDR2 FQGNSA.

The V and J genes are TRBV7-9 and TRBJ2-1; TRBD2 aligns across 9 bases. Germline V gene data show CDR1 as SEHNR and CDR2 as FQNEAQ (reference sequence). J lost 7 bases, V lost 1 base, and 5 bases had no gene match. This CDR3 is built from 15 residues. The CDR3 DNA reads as TGTGCCAGCAGCTTAGGCGGCGGGGGGGCAAATGAGCAGTTCTTC. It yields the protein CASSLGGGGANEQFF.

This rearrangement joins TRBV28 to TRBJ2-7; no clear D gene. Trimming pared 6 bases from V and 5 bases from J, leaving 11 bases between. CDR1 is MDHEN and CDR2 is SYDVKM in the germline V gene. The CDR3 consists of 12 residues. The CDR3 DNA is TGTGCCAGCAGCCCCAACCGGGACGAGCAGTACTTC. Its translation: CASSPNRDEQYF.

CDR3 in DNA: TGTGCCAGCAGCGGGACGGGACAAGACTATGGCTACACCTTC. It specifies CASSGTGQDYGYTF. The V gene is TRBV28, the J gene TRBJ1-2, with D maybe TRBD1 (6 bases). This CDR3 has 14 amino acids. Germline V gene lookup returns CDR1 MDHEN and CDR2 SYDVKM. The germline V and J ends were trimmed by 6 bases and 3 bases, with 14 bases remaining between them.

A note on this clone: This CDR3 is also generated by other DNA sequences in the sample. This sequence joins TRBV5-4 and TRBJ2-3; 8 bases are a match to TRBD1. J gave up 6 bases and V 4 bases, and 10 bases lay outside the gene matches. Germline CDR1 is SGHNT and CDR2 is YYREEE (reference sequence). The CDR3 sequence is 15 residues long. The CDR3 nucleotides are TGTGCCAGCAGCCCCGGACAGGGCCTCACTGATACGCAGTATTTT. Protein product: CASSPGQGLTDTQYF.

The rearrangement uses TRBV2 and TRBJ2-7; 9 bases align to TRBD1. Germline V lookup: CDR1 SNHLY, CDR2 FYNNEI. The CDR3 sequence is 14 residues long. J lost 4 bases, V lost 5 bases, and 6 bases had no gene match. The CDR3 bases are TGTGCCAGCAGTCCACAGGGGGCAGGATACGAGCAGTACTTC. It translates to CASSPQGAGYEQYF. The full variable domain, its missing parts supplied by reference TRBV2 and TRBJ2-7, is EPEVTQTPSHQVTQMGQEVILRCVPISNHLYFYWYRQILGQKVEFLVSFYNNEISEKSEIFDDQFSVERPDGSNFTLKIRSTKLEDSAMYFCASSPQGAGYEQYFGPGTRLTVT.

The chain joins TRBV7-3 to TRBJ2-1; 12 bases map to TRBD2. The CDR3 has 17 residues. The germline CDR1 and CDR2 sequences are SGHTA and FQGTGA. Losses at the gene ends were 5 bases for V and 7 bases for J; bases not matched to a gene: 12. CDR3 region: CASSQKTSGGEGNEQFF. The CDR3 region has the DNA TGTGCCAGCAGCCAAAAGACTAGCGGGGGAGAAGGGAATGAGCAGTTCTTC.

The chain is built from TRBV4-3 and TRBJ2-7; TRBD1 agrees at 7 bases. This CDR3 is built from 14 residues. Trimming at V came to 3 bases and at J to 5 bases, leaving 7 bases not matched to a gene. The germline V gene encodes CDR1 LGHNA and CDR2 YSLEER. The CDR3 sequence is CASSQLGGGNEQYF. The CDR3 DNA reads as TGCGCCAGCAGCCAGTTAGGGGGCGGAAACGAGCAGTACTTC.

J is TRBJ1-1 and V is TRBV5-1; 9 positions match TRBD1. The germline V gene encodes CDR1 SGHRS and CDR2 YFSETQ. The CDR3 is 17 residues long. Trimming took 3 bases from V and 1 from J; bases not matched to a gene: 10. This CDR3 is CASSSTLGTGKNTEAFF. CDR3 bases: TGCGCCAGCAGCTCGACACTGGGGACAGGGAAGAACACTGAAGCTTTCTTT.

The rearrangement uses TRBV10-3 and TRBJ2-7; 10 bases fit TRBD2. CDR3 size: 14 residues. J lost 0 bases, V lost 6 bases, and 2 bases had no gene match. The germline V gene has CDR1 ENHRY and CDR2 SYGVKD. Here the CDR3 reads CAIRAGGSSYEQYF. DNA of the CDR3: TGTGCCATCAGAGCGGGGGGGAGCTCCTACGAGCAGTACTTC.

The CDR3 DNA reads as TGTGCCAGCAGCCCCTGGGCAGGGGACGAGCAGTACTTC. Translated: CASSPWAGDEQYF. The chain joins TRBV7-3 to TRBJ2-5; tentative D call: TRBD1 (6 bases). Matching the DNA end better, TRBJ2-7 makes the J call doubtful. CDR3 length: 13 amino acids. Germline V gene sequence: CDR1 SGHTA, CDR2 FQGTGA.

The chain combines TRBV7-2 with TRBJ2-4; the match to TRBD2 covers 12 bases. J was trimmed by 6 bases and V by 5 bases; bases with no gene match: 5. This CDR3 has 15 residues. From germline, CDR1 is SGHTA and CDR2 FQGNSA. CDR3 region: CASSPGLAGGNIQYF. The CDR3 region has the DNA TGTGCCAGCAGCCCGGGACTAGCGGGTGGAAACATTCAGTACTTC.

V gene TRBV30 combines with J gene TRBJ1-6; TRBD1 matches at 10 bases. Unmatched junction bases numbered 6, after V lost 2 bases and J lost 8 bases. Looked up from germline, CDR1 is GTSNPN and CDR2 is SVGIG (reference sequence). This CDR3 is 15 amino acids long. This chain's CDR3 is CAWSLGQGEHSPLHF. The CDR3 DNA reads TGTGCCTGGAGTCTTGGACAGGGGGAACATTCACCCCTCCACTTT.

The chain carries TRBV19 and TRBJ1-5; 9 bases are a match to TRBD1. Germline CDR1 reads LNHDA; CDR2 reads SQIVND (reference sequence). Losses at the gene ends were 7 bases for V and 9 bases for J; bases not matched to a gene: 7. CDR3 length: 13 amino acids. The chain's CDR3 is CASTGQGLGPQHF. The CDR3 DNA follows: TGTGCCAGTACGGGACAGGGCCTAGGGCCCCAGCATTTT.

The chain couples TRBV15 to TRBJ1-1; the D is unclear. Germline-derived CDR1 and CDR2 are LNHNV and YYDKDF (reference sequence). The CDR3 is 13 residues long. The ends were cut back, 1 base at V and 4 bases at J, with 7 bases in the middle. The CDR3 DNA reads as TGTGCCACCAGCAGAGCCCGGGGCACTGAAGCTTTCTTT. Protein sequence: CATSRARGTEAFF. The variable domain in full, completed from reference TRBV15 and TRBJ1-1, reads DAMVIQNPRYQVTQFGKPVTLSCSQTLNHNVMYWYQQKSSQAPKLLFHYYDKDFNNEADTPDNFQSRRPNTSFCFLDIRSPGLGDTAMYLCATSRARGTEAFFGQGTRLTVV.

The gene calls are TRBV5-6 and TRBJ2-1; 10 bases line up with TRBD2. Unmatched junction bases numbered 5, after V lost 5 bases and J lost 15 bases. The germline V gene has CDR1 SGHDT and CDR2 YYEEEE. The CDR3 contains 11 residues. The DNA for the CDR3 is TGTGCCAGCAGTAAACTAGCGGGGTGGTTCTTC. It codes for CASSKLAGWFF.

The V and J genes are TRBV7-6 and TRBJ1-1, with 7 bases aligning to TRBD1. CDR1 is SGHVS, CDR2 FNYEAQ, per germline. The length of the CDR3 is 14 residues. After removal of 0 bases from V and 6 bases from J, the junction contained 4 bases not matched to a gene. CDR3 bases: TGTGCCAGCAGCTTAGCAGGGGGCGGCGCTGAAGCTTTCTTT. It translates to CASSLAGGGAEAFF.

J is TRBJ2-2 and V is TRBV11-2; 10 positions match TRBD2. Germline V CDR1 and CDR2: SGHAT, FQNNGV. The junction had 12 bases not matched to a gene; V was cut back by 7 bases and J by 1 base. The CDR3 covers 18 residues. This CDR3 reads CASTLRASGGRNTGELFF. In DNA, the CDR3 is TGTGCCAGCACCCTTCGGGCTAGCGGGGGTAGGAACACCGGGGAGCTGTTTTTT. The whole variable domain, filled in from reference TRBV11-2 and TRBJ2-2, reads EAGVAQSPRYKIIEKRQSVAFWCNPISGHATLYWYQQILGQGPKLLIQFQNNGVVDDSQLPKDRFSAERLKGVDSTLKIQPAKLEDSAVYLCASTLRASGGRNTGELFFGEGSRLTVL.

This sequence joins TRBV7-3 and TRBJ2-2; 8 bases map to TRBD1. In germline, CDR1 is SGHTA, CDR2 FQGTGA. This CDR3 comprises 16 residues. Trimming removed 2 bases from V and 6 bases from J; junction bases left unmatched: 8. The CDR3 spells CASSLQGARLPGELFF. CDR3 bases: TGTGCCAGCAGCTTACAGGGGGCTCGGCTCCCCGGGGAGCTGTTTTTT.

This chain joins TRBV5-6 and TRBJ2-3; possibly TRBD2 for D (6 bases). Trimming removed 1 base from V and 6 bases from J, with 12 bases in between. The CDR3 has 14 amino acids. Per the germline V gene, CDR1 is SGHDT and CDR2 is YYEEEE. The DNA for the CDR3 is TGTGCCAGCAGCTTGAGACTAGGTGTGGATACGCAGTATTTT. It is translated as CASSLRLGVDTQYF.